This TCR beta chain derives from a study of blood T cell repertoires in COVID-19. TCRdb's table, derived via immunoSEQ multiplex PCR, lists solely in-frame clones and lacks some. This table holds about 230,000 clones, over 85% found once. Ages ranged from about 18 to 89 years, with residence in 24 US areas. The V gene's germline CDR1 is LNHDA and CDR2 SQIVND (reference sequence). The germline V and J ends were trimmed by 5 bases and 10 bases, with 18 bases remaining between them. This CDR3 is 14 amino acids long. The specimen sequenced was PBMCs or T cells enriched from blood (not recorded which). This clonotype was sampled from a woman in her 30s with acute COVID-19. The chain combines TRBV19 with TRBJ2-1; TRBD2 is a possible D gene (7 bases). This chain's CDR3 is CASSPRGGRLEQFF. The CDR3 bases are TGTGCCAGTAGTCCTAGGGGGGGAAGACTAGAGCAGTTCTTC.